These 16 T cell receptor beta chains were all obtained from the same sample, sequenced in a study of blood T cell repertoires in COVID-19. Clones were read by immunoSEQ multiplex PCR, and TCRdb kept only the in-frame ones, dropping some. The sample contains about 200,000 clones, 65% to 85% of which appear only once. Sequenced material: PBMCs or T cells enriched from blood (not recorded which). These receptors originate from a middle-aged woman with acute COVID-19.

The chain combines TRBV19 with TRBJ2-1, with 10 bases fitting TRBD2. CDR3 length equals 16 residues. After removal of 4 bases from V and 9 bases from J, the junction contained 12 bases not matched to a gene. The V gene's germline CDR1 is LNHDA and CDR2 SQIVND (reference sequence). The CDR3 coding sequence is TGTGCCAGTAGTACCCCCGGGACTAGCGATTCGAGTGAGCAGTTCTTC. It specifies CASSTPGTSDSSEQFF.

Many counts were recorded for this clone. The chain combines TRBV28 with TRBJ2-2; 9 bases fit TRBD2. The CDR3 is 17 residues long. V was pared by 3 bases and J by 9 bases, with 14 bases of the junction left unmatched. Germline CDR1 is MDHEN and CDR2 is SYDVKM. The CDR3 loop reads CASSFGAGLAGRRELFF. In nucleotides, the CDR3 is TGTGCCAGCAGTTTTGGGGCGGGGCTAGCGGGACGTAGGGAGCTGTTTTTT. The full variable domain, its missing parts supplied by reference TRBV28 and TRBJ2-2, is DVKVTQSSRYLVKRTGEKVFLECVQDMDHENMFWYRQDPGLGLRLIYFSYDVKMKEKGDIPEGYSVSREKKERFSLILESASTNQTSMYLCASSFGAGLAGRRELFFGEGSRLTVL.

This clone came up many times. The chain combines TRBV5-1 with TRBJ2-5, with 9 bases identical to TRBD2. The V and J ends lost 1 base and 5 bases, in that order; junction bases with no gene match: 9. The CDR3 covers 16 residues. Germline V CDR1 and CDR2: SGHRS, YFSETQ. The CDR3 sequence: CASSLIGGGALETQYF. The CDR3, as DNA: TGCGCCAGCAGCTTGATCGGCGGGGGGGCCTTGGAGACCCAGTACTTC.

CDR3 nucleotides: TGTGCCAGCACCAATCCCGGGACAGGGCGCGGCGAGCAGTACTTC. Residues: CASTNPGTGRGEQYF. V and J are TRBV28 and TRBJ2-7, with 9 bases matching TRBD1. V dropped 7 bases and J dropped 6; count of bases not matched to a gene: 13. The CDR3 covers 15 residues. Germline V CDR1 and CDR2: MDHEN, SYDVKM.

This clone showed up just once. This sequence joins TRBV28 and TRBJ2-7, with TRBD1 identical over 8 bases. The CDR3 contains 15 residues. The junction had 12 bases not matched to a gene; V was cut back by 5 bases and J by 6 bases. Germline values: CDR1 MDHEN, CDR2 SYDVKM. CDR3 sequence (DNA): TGTGCCAGCAGTGACCGACAGGGGATGGCGGGCGAGCAGTACTTC. This sequence encodes CASSDRQGMAGEQYF.

The chain carries TRBV7-3 and TRBJ2-3, with D hard to call. The CDR3 extends over 13 amino acids. The V gene's germline CDR1 is SGHTA and CDR2 FQGTGA. V was clipped by 6 bases and J by 0 bases, with 7 bases between them. The CDR3 DNA sequence: TGTGCCAGCAGGCAGGCTAGCACAGATACGCAGTATTTT. Its translation is CASRQASTDTQYF.

The chain couples TRBV5-6 to TRBJ2-7, with a tentative D call TRBD2 (5 bases). The V and J ends lost 2 bases and 7 bases respectively, with 7 bases between them. The CDR3 runs to 11 residues. Per the germline V gene, CDR1 is SGHDT and CDR2 is YYEEEE. CDR3 DNA sequence: TGTGCCAGCAGCTTAGCGGTGGAGCAGTACTTC. This sequence encodes CASSLAVEQYF. The full variable domain, rest sourced from reference TRBV5-6 and TRBJ2-7, is DAGVTQSPTHLIKTRGQQVTLRCSPKSGHDTVSWYQQALGQGPQFIFQYYEEEERQRGNFPDRFSGHQFPNYSSELNVNALLLGDSALYLCASSLAVEQYFGPGTRLTVT.

The chain joins TRBV10-3 to TRBJ2-5, with D uncertain. The CDR3 has 11 residues. Trimming took 4 bases from V and 5 from J, leaving 5 bases between them. Germline V gives CDR1 ENHRY, CDR2 SYGVKD. The CDR3 spells CAISVQETQYF. The CDR3, as DNA: TGTGCCATCAGTGTTCAGGAGACCCAGTACTTC.

V is TRBV5-8 and J is TRBJ1-4, with 8 positions matching TRBD1. The V gene's germline CDR1 is SGHTS and CDR2 YDEGEE. V shed 4 bases, J shed 0 bases, and the junction held 8 bases outside the gene matches. This CDR3 spans 17 amino acids. CDR3 sequence reads: CASSLGQGVATNEKLFF. CDR3 in DNA: TGTGCCAGCAGCCTAGGACAGGGAGTTGCAACTAATGAAAAACTGTTTTTT.

This clone was seen only once. This chain joins TRBV27 and TRBJ2-1, with D perhaps TRBD1 (6 bases). Germline V lookup: CDR1 MNHEY, CDR2 SMNVEV (reference sequence). The V and J ends lost 5 bases and 6 bases respectively, with 11 bases between them. CDR3 length: 13 residues. As DNA, the CDR3 is TGTGCCAGCAGTGCAACAGGGATCAATGAGCAGTTCTTC. Protein sequence: CASSATGINEQFF.

This clone was observed a handful of times. The chain couples TRBV28 to TRBJ1-1, with TRBD1 identical over 8 bases. The V gene end was trimmed by 5 bases and the J gene end by 4 bases; junction bases not matched to a gene: 9. The germline V gene encodes CDR1 MDHEN and CDR2 SYDVKM. There are 15 residues in the CDR3. CDR3 DNA sequence: TGTGCCAGCAGTAACCACAGGGGGTCGGGCACTGAAGCTTTCTTT. Protein sequence: CASSNHRGSGTEAFF.

The chain combines TRBV19 with TRBJ2-3, with D perhaps matching TRBD2 (5 bases). The CDR3 consists of 13 residues. The V and J ends lost 3 bases and 14 bases respectively, with 18 bases between them. The germline CDR1 and CDR2 sequences are LNHDA and SQIVND (reference sequence). The DNA of the CDR3 is TGTGCCAGTAGTATGAGTATCGTCGGGGAACCGTATTTT. Protein product: CASSMSIVGEPYF.

The table lists this clone with a few counts. The chain has TRBV19 and TRBJ1-6, with 10 bases that match TRBD1. CDR1 is LNHDA, CDR2 SQIVND, per germline (reference sequence). The CDR3 totals 16 residues. The ends lost 5 bases at V and 10 bases at J; junction bases unmatched: 11. CDR3 in DNA: TGTGCCAGTAGTCTTTCCGGGACAGGGGAAGGATCACCCCTCCACTTT. This codes for CASSLSGTGEGSPLHF.

Comments on this clone: This specimen includes other DNA sequences encoding the same CDR3. V gene TRBV30 combines with J gene TRBJ1-1, with 9 bases aligning to TRBD1. V was clipped by 3 bases and J by 4 bases; unmatched bases: 0. Germline V gene sequence: CDR1 GTSNPN, CDR2 SVGIG (reference sequence). CDR3 length: 12 residues. CDR3 sequence (DNA): TGTGCCTGGAGACAGGGGGCCACTGAAGCTTTCTTT. Translated, it gives CAWRQGATEAFF.

This chain connects TRBV7-9 to TRBJ2-3; 11 bases agree with TRBD2. The germline V gene encodes CDR1 SEHNR and CDR2 FQNEAQ (reference sequence). V trimming: 5 bases; J trimming: 0 bases; junction bases outside the gene matches: 10. The CDR3 is 18 amino acids. Here the CDR3 reads CASSGLSGLAVSTDTQYF. DNA of the CDR3: TGTGCCAGCAGCGGGCTATCGGGACTAGCGGTTAGCACAGATACGCAGTATTTT. The entire variable domain, with the rest obtained from reference TRBV7-9 and TRBJ2-3, is as follows: DTGVSQNPRHKITKRGQNVTFRCDPISEHNRLYWYRQTLGQGPEFLTYFQNEAQLEKSRLLSDRFSAERPKGSFSTLEIQRTEQGDSAMYLCASSGLSGLAVSTDTQYFGPGTRLTVL.

The chain links TRBV12-3 or TRBV12-4 to TRBJ1-5; D might be TRBD1 (6 bases). The CDR3 runs 12 residues. The V end lost 7 bases, the J end lost 6 bases, and 10 bases lay between the germline ends. CDR3 DNA sequence: TGTGCCAGCACCCGAGGGGGTCAGCCCCAGCATTTT. It encodes CASTRGGQPQHF.